The 20 T cell receptor beta chains below all came from one sample that was sequenced in a study of T-cell memory formation after mild COVID-19. TCRdb passed the 5' RACE reads through MiXCR, listing each CDR3 protein once. The sample has almost 550,000 distinct CDR3 sequences; roughly 21% are singletons. Sequenced sample: PBMCs or a T cell subset sorted from them (not recorded which). Receptors originate from an adult woman who had mild COVID-19 (a few samples of this study predate the infection). Cell type and time point are not known.

The chain is built from TRBV7-9 and TRBJ1-1, with TRBD1 matching over 12 bases. The CDR3 spans 15 residues. Germline loops: CDR1 SEHNR, CDR2 FQNEAQ (reference sequence). The junction had 4 bases not matched to a gene; V was cut back by 4 bases and J by 4 bases. The CDR3 protein is CASSWGTGGTTEAFF. The CDR3 nucleotides read TGTGCCAGCAGCTGGGGGACAGGGGGCACCACTGAAGCTTTCTTT.

There are a few counts of this clonotype. DNA for the CDR3: TGTGCCAGCAGCTTAGCCCGGGCTAGCTACAATGAGCAGTTCTTC. It yields the protein CASSLARASYNEQFF. The rearrangement uses TRBV7-2 and TRBJ2-1; D is unclear. Germline V gives CDR1 SGHTA, CDR2 FQGNSA. The CDR3 covers 15 residues. Trimming shortened V by 0 bases and J by 3 bases, and 9 bases separated the two germline ends.

The rearrangement uses TRBV6-2 or TRBV6-3 and TRBJ2-3, with D hard to call. V lost 7 bases and J lost 4, with 18 bases in between. There are 15 residues in the CDR3. Germline CDR1 MNHEY, CDR2 SVGEGT. Written as DNA, the CDR3 is TGTGCCAGCAACGAACCTCGGCCGGCCTCAGATACGCAGTATTTT. It translates to CASNEPRPASDTQYF.

This clonotype occurred many times. This chain joins TRBV29-1 and TRBJ2-3, with D possibly being TRBD2 (6 bases). The CDR3 totals 13 residues. CDR1 is SQVTM and CDR2 is ANQGSEA in the germline V gene. CDR3 amino acids: CTGTGVSTDTQYF. The CDR3 bases are TGCACCGGGACTGGGGTGTCGACAGATACGCAGTATTTT.

This chain uses TRBV20-1 with TRBJ2-1, with TRBD2 matching 8 bases. Germline assignment: CDR1 DFQATT and CDR2 SNEGSKA (reference sequence). This CDR3 has 15 residues. V gave up 1 base and J gave up 3 bases; unmatched junction bases: 5. CDR3 sequence: CSARVLGGGYNEQFF. Written as DNA, the CDR3 is TGCAGTGCTAGAGTCCTCGGGGGGGGCTACAATGAGCAGTTCTTC.

This clonotype has a handful of counts. The DNA for the CDR3 is TGTGCCAGCAGCGTAGAGCCTGCAACTAATGAAAAACTGTTTTTT. Protein product: CASSVEPATNEKLFF. The gene calls are TRBV9 and TRBJ1-4; D call uncertain. Germline CDR1 SGDLS, CDR2 YYNGEE. V lost 0 bases and J lost 0, with 6 bases in between. This CDR3 spans 15 amino acids.

This clonotype was detected only a few times. V gene TRBV4-3 combines with J gene TRBJ2-4, with D tentatively TRBD1 or TRBD2 (5 bases each). This CDR3 has 15 amino acids. In germline, CDR1 is LGHNA, CDR2 YSLEER. The ends were cut back, 0 bases at V and 6 bases at J, with 12 bases in the middle. The CDR3 here is CASSQDRDPRNIQYF. The CDR3, as DNA: TGCGCCAGCAGCCAAGACCGGGACCCACGAAACATTCAGTACTTC.

The chain uses TRBV4-1 and TRBJ2-5; 7 nucleotides line up with TRBD1. The CDR3 is made up of 15 amino acids. The V and J ends lost 5 bases and 5 bases, in that order; junction bases with no gene match: 11. CDR1 and CDR2 from the germline V gene are MGHRA and YSYEKL. The CDR3 DNA reads TGCGCCAGCAGCGAGCGGCCAGGGGACAGCGAGACCCAGTACTTC. Its translation is CASSERPGDSETQYF.

This clonotype has only a few counts. This sequence joins TRBV3-1 and TRBJ1-1; D uncertain. The germline CDR1 and CDR2 sequences are LGHDT and YNNKEL (reference sequence). The CDR3 length is 13 residues. The V gene lost 4 bases and the J gene lost 1 base, with 7 bases spanning the gap. The CDR3 spells CASSPFGNTEAFF. The CDR3 bases are TGTGCCAGCAGCCCCTTCGGGAACACTGAAGCTTTCTTT.

The J gene is TRBJ1-5, the V gene TRBV7-4; D call uncertain. Trimming left V 1 base short and J 3 bases short, with 13 bases between. The germline V gene has CDR1 SGHVT and CDR2 SQSDAQ. The CDR3 contains 16 residues. This CDR3 is CASSLEYRIPNQPQHF. The CDR3 DNA follows: TGTGCCAGCAGCTTAGAGTACAGAATCCCCAATCAGCCCCAGCATTTT. The whole variable domain, remainder taken from reference TRBV7-4 and TRBJ1-5, is GAGVSQSPRYKVAKRGRDVALRCDSISGHVTLYWYRQTLGQGSEVLTYSQSDAQRDKSGRPSGRFSAERPERSVSTLKIQRTEQGDSAVYLCASSLEYRIPNQPQHFGDGTRLSIL.

This clonotype was counted at least ten times. The chain has TRBV24-1 and TRBJ2-1; 9 bases fit TRBD1. With V trimmed by 3 bases and J by 3 bases, 5 bases remained unmatched. Germline V gene lookup returns CDR1 KGHDR and CDR2 SFDVKD. The CDR3 runs 16 residues. The chain's CDR3 is CATSDQDRGSYNEQFF. The CDR3, as DNA: TGTGCCACCAGTGATCAGGACAGGGGCAGCTACAATGAGCAGTTCTTC.

This rearrangement joins TRBV7-2 to TRBJ2-5; 11 bases fit TRBD2. This CDR3 is built from 16 residues. Trimming removed 0 bases from V and 7 bases from J; junction bases left unmatched: 7. Germline CDR1 and CDR2: SGHTA and FQGNSA. In nucleotides, the CDR3 is TGTGCCAGCAGCTTAGCTCTTACTAGCGGGAGAGGGACCCAGTACTTC. This codes for CASSLALTSGRGTQYF.

This clonotype occurred a few times. This sequence joins TRBV9 and TRBJ2-5; possible D gene TRBD1, 5 bases. The CDR3 loop spans 16 amino acids. V lost 0 bases to trimming and J lost 2 bases, with 14 bases between them. Per the germline V gene, CDR1 is SGDLS and CDR2 is YYNGEE. CDR3 nucleotides: TGTGCCAGCAGCGTAGCTGGGGCAGGGCCTCAAGAGACCCAGTACTTC. Encoded protein: CASSVAGAGPQETQYF.

This clonotype appeared a few times. The chain uses TRBV6-2 or TRBV6-3 and TRBJ2-1; 7 bases are a match to TRBD2. The CDR3 loop spans 14 amino acids. Looked up from germline, CDR1 is MNHEY and CDR2 is SVGEGT. V shed 5 bases, J shed 4 bases, and the junction held 5 bases outside the gene matches. The CDR3 sequence: CASSATSRYNEQFF. Written as DNA, the CDR3 is TGTGCCAGCAGTGCGACTAGCCGATACAATGAGCAGTTCTTC.

There are a few counts of this clonotype. The V and J genes are TRBV27 and TRBJ2-5; a weak D match, TRBD2 (6 bases). Germline V lookup: CDR1 MNHEY, CDR2 SMNVEV (reference sequence). Trimming removed 0 bases at V and 1 base at J, with 21 bases between. The length of the CDR3 is 19 residues. CDR3 nucleotides: TGTGCCAGCAGTTTATCTGGGGACTCTACCTTTATACTCCAAGAGACCCAGTACTTC. Translated, it gives CASSLSGDSTFILQETQYF.

This chain connects TRBV5-1 to TRBJ1-5; TRBD1 agrees at 7 bases. The germline V gene has CDR1 SGHRS and CDR2 YFSETQ. The CDR3 length is 15 residues. V was pared by 2 bases and J by 0 bases, with 2 bases of the junction left unmatched. CDR3 sequence: CASSFTGDSNQPQHF. As DNA, the CDR3 is TGCGCCAGCAGCTTCACAGGGGATAGCAATCAGCCCCAGCATTTT.

CDR3: CSARKGTSTDTQYF. The CDR3 DNA reads TGCAGTGCCCGTAAAGGGACAAGCACAGATACGCAGTATTTT. The rearrangement joins TRBV20-1 to TRBJ2-3; D may be TRBD1 (6 bases). In germline, CDR1 is DFQATT, CDR2 SNEGSKA (reference sequence). The CDR3 is made up of 14 amino acids. V shed 6 bases and J shed 0 bases, with 13 bases lying between them.

This CDR3 reads CASSQTSEDNEQFF. In DNA form, the CDR3 reads TGTGCCAGCAGCCAGACTAGCGAGGACAATGAGCAGTTCTTC. The chain combines TRBV11-2 with TRBJ2-1; TRBD2 agrees at 8 bases. V shed 5 bases and J 5 bases; nucleotides not matched to a gene: 5. CDR1 and CDR2 (germline): SGHAT, FQNNGV. The CDR3 length is 14 residues.

There are a few counts of this clonotype. J is TRBJ2-1 and V is TRBV7-2, with TRBD2 identical over 9 bases. V lost 0 bases to trimming and J lost 8 bases; unmatched junction nucleotides: 8. The CDR3 runs to 16 residues. In germline, CDR1 is SGHTA, CDR2 FQGNSA. The DNA for the CDR3 is TGTGCCAGCAGCTTAGCGCGGGCTAGCGGGAACGATGAGCAGTTCTTC. It is translated as CASSLARASGNDEQFF.

This clonotype was seen more than once but under ten times. The chain recombines TRBV7-2 with TRBJ1-2; maybe TRBD1 (6 bases). The CDR3 sequence is 13 residues long. CDR1 SGHTA and CDR2 FQGNSA come from the germline V gene. The V end was cut by 1 base, the J end by 7 bases, with 10 bases between. CDR3 bases: TGTGCCAGCAGCTTAGAGACAGGACTTGGCTACACCTTC. Translated, it gives CASSLETGLGYTF.